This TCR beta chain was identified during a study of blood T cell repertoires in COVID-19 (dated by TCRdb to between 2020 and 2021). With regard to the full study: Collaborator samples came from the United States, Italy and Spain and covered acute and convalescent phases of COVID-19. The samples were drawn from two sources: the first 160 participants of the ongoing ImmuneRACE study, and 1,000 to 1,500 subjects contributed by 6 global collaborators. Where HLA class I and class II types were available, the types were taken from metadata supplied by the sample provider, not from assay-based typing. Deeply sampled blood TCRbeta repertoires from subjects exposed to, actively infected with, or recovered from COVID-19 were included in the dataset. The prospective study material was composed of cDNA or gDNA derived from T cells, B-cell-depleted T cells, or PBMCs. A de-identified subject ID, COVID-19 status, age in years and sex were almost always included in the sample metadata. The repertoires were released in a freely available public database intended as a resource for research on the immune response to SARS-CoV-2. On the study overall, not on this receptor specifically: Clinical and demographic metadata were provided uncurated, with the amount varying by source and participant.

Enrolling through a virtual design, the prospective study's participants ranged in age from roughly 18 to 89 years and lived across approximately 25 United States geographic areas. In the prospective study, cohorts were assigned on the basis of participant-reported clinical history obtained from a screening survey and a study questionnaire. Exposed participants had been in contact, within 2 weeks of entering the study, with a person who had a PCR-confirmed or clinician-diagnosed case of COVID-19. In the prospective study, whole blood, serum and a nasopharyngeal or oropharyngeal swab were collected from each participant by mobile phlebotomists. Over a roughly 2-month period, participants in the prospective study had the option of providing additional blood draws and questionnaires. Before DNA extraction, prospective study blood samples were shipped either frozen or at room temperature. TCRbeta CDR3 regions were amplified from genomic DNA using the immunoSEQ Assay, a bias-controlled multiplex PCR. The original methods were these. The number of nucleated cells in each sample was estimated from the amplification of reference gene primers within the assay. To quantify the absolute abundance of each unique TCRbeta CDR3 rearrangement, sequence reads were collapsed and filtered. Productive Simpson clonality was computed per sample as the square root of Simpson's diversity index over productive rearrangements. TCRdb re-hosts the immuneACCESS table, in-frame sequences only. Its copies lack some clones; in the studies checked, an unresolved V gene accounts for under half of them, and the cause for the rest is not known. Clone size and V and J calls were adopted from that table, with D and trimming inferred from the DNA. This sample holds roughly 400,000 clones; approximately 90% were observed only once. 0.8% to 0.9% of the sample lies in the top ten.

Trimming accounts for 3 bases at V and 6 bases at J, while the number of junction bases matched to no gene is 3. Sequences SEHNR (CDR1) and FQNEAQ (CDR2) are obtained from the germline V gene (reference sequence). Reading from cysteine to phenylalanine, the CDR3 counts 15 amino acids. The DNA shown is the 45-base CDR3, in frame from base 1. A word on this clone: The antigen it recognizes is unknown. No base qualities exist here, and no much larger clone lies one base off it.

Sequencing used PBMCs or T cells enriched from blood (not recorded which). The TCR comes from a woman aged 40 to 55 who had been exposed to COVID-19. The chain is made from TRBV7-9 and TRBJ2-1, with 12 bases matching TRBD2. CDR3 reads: CASSFELAGGNEQFF. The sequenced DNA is TGTGCCAGCAGCTTCGAACTAGCGGGGGGCAATGAGCAGTTCTTC.